Given below is one TCR beta chain in context. The antigen remains undetermined. Use of 60 Vbeta and 13 Jbeta primers characterized the PCR. Measured with immunoSEQ multiplex PCR; TCRdb has only the in-frame clones, and not every one. Of 100,000 to 150,000 clones listed, 73% are singletons. The V and J ends lost 5 bases and 5 bases respectively, with 16 bases between them. In germline, CDR1 is MDHEN, CDR2 SYDVKM. The CDR3 is 14 amino acids. These data belong to a study of cytomegalovirus exposure and HLA in healthy donors. Study-wide findings and caveats: Earlier analysis yielded a pattern in which most TCR beta V segments were productive about 90% or about 30% of the time. Across HLA loci, a later analysis found differing TCR association rates, with DRB1 most and HLA-C fewest.

Donors consisted of healthy bone marrow donors. The rearrangement uses TRBV28 and TRBJ2-7; tentative D call: TRBD1 (6 bases). This TCR was sampled from a man in his sixties in good health and CMV-seropositive. The sample comprised PBMCs. CDR3 nucleotides: TGTGCCAGCAGTCCCCCGACAGGACTCAACGAGCAGTACTTC. Translated, it gives CASSPPTGLNEQYF.